This T cell receptor (beta chain) was identified in a study of blood T cell repertoires in COVID-19. Study details: Sites in the United States, Italy and Spain provided acute and convalescent COVID-19 samples. Nucleic acid was either cDNA or gDNA, and it came from T cells, B-cell-depleted T cells, or PBMCs.

In the original workflow: Reference gene primer amplification yielded estimated nucleated cell counts. Profiling relied on immunoSEQ multiplex PCR, and the TCRdb table lists in-frame clones only, not all of them. From that table come the V and J calls and clone size; the DNA was used to work out D and trimming. The sample lists under 250,000 clones, about four fifths occurring once. Germline V gene data show CDR1 as SGHVS and CDR2 as FQNEAQ. CDR3 size: 13 residues. V lost 3 bases and J lost 9; bases outside the gene matches: 7. Sequenced: peripheral blood. This chain joins TRBV7-8 and TRBJ2-7, with 8 bases aligning to TRBD1. The sequence was obtained from a woman in her late teens or twenties with acute or convalescent COVID-19. CDR3 bases: TGTGCCAGCAGCTTGTTACAGGGGGTCTGGCAGTACTTC. Its translation: CASSLLQGVWQYF.